The 29 T cell receptor beta chains given below trace back to one sample, sequenced in a study of shared clonotypes between healthy human individuals (dated by TCRdb to 2018 to 2021). The library relied on the immunoSEQ multiplex PCR assay. The table comes from immuneACCESS by way of TCRdb, which keeps in-frame sequences with V and J called. Part of the clones is missing from these tables; in studies checked, under half for an unresolved V gene and the rest for unknown reasons. This sample comprises about 680,000 clones, around 90% of them detected only once. The ten largest account for nearly 25% of the sample. CD8 naive samples were CD45RO-negative cells positively selected for CCR7, giving a CD45RA+CCR7+ population that excluded TemRA cells. Input material: naive CD8+ T cells sorted from blood. Reading the label with the study, this specimen's cell subset or site is: CD45RA+CCR7+. Receptors were obtained from a man aged 30-40 years in good health.

The count of this clone is one. The sample holds other DNA sequences that translate to the same CDR3. The genes are TRBV29-1 and TRBJ2-2, with D uncertain. Germline CDR1 SQVTM, CDR2 ANQGSEA. V lost 5 bases and J 0 bases, leaving 7 bases between the germline ends. The CDR3 is 13 amino acids. This CDR3 is CSVRAANTGELFF. CDR3 sequence (DNA): TGCAGCGTTCGGGCTGCGAACACCGGGGAGCTGTTTTTT.

This clone appeared a single time. The chain uses TRBV5-5 and TRBJ1-2, with D possibly being TRBD1 (5 bases). CDR3 length: 15 residues. V was trimmed by 0 bases and J by 3 bases, leaving 12 bases between them. Germline assignment: CDR1 SGHKS and CDR2 YYEKEE (reference sequence). CDR3 in amino acids: CASSLVWEGDYGYTF. The CDR3 bases are TGTGCCAGCAGCTTGGTCTGGGAAGGGGACTATGGCTACACCTTC.

This sequence joins TRBV7-2 and TRBJ2-7, with D unclear. From germline, CDR1 is SGHTA and CDR2 FQGNSA. The CDR3 is 12 residues long. Trimming took 2 bases from V and 7 from J, leaving 9 bases between them. The CDR3 coding sequence is TGTGCCAGCAGCTTAAGGCCCCGGGAGCAGTACTTC. Its translation is CASSLRPREQYF.

The J gene is TRBJ2-3, the V gene TRBV9, with D hard to call. The ends were cut back, 0 bases at V and 1 base at J, with 6 bases in the middle. Germline CDR1 SGDLS, CDR2 YYNGEE. This CDR3 has 14 residues. CDR3 bases: TGTGCCAGCAGCGTAGCAGACGGCACAGATACGCAGTATTTT. Translated: CASSVADGTDTQYF. The full variable domain, its missing parts supplied by reference TRBV9 and TRBJ2-3, is DSGVTQTPKHLITATGQRVTLRCSPRSGDLSVYWYQQSLDQGLQFLIQYYNGEERAKGNILERFSAQQFPDLHSELNLSSLELGDSALYFCASSVADGTDTQYFGPGTRLTVL.

A single count supports this clone. It is unclear where the CDR3 begins or ends on the DNA, so no DNA is shown, and the CDR3 is as TCRdb lists it. CDR3 protein: CASSFGPGNNEQFF. V gene TRBV7-6 combines with J gene TRBJ2-1. CDR1 and CDR2 (germline): SGHVS, FNYEAQ. The CDR3 is 14 residues long, counting both termini.

There are a few counts of this clone. V is TRBV4-2 and J is TRBJ2-7, with 7 bases aligning to TRBD2. The CDR3 is 14 residues long. V dropped 5 bases and J dropped 3; count of bases not matched to a gene: 7. Germline CDR1 reads LGHNA; CDR2 reads YNFKEQ. The CDR3 nucleotides are TGTGCCAGCAGCTCGGACGGCGGGAGCTACGAGCAGTACTTC. Amino acids: CASSSDGGSYEQYF.

The V gene is TRBV19, the J gene TRBJ2-2, with a weak D call TRBD2 (5 bases). V lost 3 bases, J lost 0 bases, and 14 bases lay in between. Germline CDR1 and CDR2: LNHDA and SQIVND (reference sequence). The CDR3 runs 17 residues. Written as DNA, the CDR3 is TGTGCCAGTAGTATCGTATTCCAGCGGTCGAACACCGGGGAGCTGTTTTTT. As protein: CASSIVFQRSNTGELFF.

Only a few counts were recorded for this clone. As DNA, the CDR3 is TGTGCCAGCAGCTTAGCGTACGACGAGCACTATGGCTACACCTTC. Translated, it gives CASSLAYDEHYGYTF. The chain employs TRBV7-9 and TRBJ1-2, with D uncertain. V was trimmed by 0 bases and J by 3 bases, leaving 11 bases between them. Germline assignment: CDR1 SEHNR and CDR2 FQNEAQ (reference sequence). The CDR3 has 15 amino acids.

This rearrangement joins TRBV6-5 to TRBJ2-3; no clear D gene. Germline V lookup: CDR1 MNHEY, CDR2 SVGAGI. Trimming left V 0 bases short and J 7 bases short, with 2 bases between. This CDR3 spans 11 amino acids. CDR3 in DNA: TGTGCCAGCAGTTACTCCCATACGCAGTATTTT. Translation gives CASSYSHTQYF.

The genes are TRBV7-9 and TRBJ2-1; 8 nucleotides align to TRBD2. V was pared by 6 bases and J by 3 bases, with 10 bases of the junction left unmatched. The germline gives CDR1 SEHNR, CDR2 FQNEAQ (reference sequence). The CDR3 is 16 residues long. The DNA for the CDR3 is TGTGCCAGCAGTAACACTAGCGGAAAGATCTACAATGAGCAGTTCTTC. Translation: CASSNTSGKIYNEQFF.

The rearrangement uses TRBV28 and TRBJ1-5; D may be TRBD1 (5 bases). This CDR3 has 14 amino acids. V was cut by 6 bases and J by 5 bases, with 14 bases left in between. Germline CDR1 MDHEN, CDR2 SYDVKM. CDR3 nucleotide sequence: TGTGCCAGCAGCCGGGACCCAGGCGATCAGCCCCAGCATTTT. Protein sequence: CASSRDPGDQPQHF.

V gene TRBV28 combines with J gene TRBJ1-2; maybe TRBD1 (6 bases). Germline assignment: CDR1 MDHEN and CDR2 SYDVKM. This CDR3 has 15 amino acids. Trimming shortened V by 5 bases and J by 2 bases, and 15 bases separated the two germline ends. CDR3 bases: TGTGCCAGCAGTCCCGTGACAGGCGCGAACTATGGCTACACCTTC. This sequence encodes CASSPVTGANYGYTF.

This chain links TRBV11-1 with TRBJ2-1; D unresolved. This CDR3 is 12 amino acids long. The germline V gene encodes CDR1 SGHAT and CDR2 FQDESV (reference sequence). V lost 1 base to trimming and J lost 8 bases, with 6 bases between them. CDR3 region: CASSLVVHEQFF. DNA for the CDR3: TGTGCCAGCAGCTTAGTGGTCCATGAGCAGTTCTTC.

This clone was found once. The gene calls are TRBV5-1 and TRBJ2-7; 8 nucleotides agree with TRBD2. J gave up 2 bases and V 1 base, and 2 bases lay outside the gene matches. CDR3 length: 14 amino acids. CDR1 SGHRS and CDR2 YFSETQ come from the germline V gene. The CDR3 DNA reads as TGCGCCAGCAGCTTGAAGCGGGGGACCTACGAGCAGTACTTC. Its protein is CASSLKRGTYEQYF.

V and J are TRBV2 and TRBJ1-3, with a possible D match to TRBD1 (6 bases). Trimming pared 3 bases from V and 0 bases from J, leaving 18 bases between. The CDR3 runs to 18 residues. CDR1 SNHLY and CDR2 FYNNEI come from the germline V gene. This chain's CDR3 is CASSDRAGAPNSGNTIYF. The CDR3 region has the DNA TGTGCCAGCAGTGACAGGGCAGGGGCCCCAAACTCTGGAAACACCATATATTTT.

This clone was found once. The V gene is TRBV7-9, the J gene TRBJ2-2; 9 bases line up with TRBD2. Unmatched junction bases numbered 3, after V lost 5 bases and J lost 11 bases. The germline V gene encodes CDR1 SEHNR and CDR2 FQNEAQ (reference sequence). CDR3 length: 12 residues. The DNA for the CDR3 is TGTGCCAGCAGCCAGACTAGCGGCGAGCTGTTTTTT. Protein: CASSQTSGELFF.

The CDR3 nucleotides read TGTGCCAGCTCACCACCGGGGGCCCGAAGTACCTACGAGCAGTACTTC. This codes for CASSPPGARSTYEQYF. V gene TRBV18 combines with J gene TRBJ2-7; tentative D call: TRBD1 (6 bases). Trimming left V 0 bases short and J 2 bases short, with 14 bases between. Germline lookup yields CDR1 KGHSH and CDR2 LQKENI. This CDR3 region has 16 residues. The variable domain in full, with the rest retrieved from reference TRBV18 and TRBJ2-7, is NAGVMQNPRHLVRRRGQEARLRCSPMKGHSHVYWYRQLPEEGLKFMVYLQKENIIDESGMPKERFSAEFPKEGPSILRIQQVVRGDSAAYFCASSPPGARSTYEQYFGPGTRLTVT.

The chain uses TRBV6-6 and TRBJ2-1; 12 positions agree with TRBD2. This CDR3 comprises 16 residues. The V and J ends lost 4 bases and 4 bases, in that order; junction bases with no gene match: 5. Germline CDR1 MNHNY, CDR2 SVGAGI (reference sequence). CDR3 in amino acids: CASSLLAGGPYNEQFF. CDR3 nucleotide sequence: TGTGCCAGCAGTTTGCTAGCGGGAGGGCCTTACAATGAGCAGTTCTTC.

CDR3 protein: CASSSSGENTGELFF. In DNA form, the CDR3 reads TGTGCCAGCAGTTCCTCAGGGGAGAACACCGGGGAGCTGTTTTTT. V usage is TRBV7-9 and J usage is TRBJ2-2, with D maybe TRBD1 (6 bases). Trimming shortened V by 6 bases and J by 1 base, and 12 bases separated the two germline ends. Germline values: CDR1 SEHNR, CDR2 FQNEAQ (reference sequence). The CDR3 length is 15 residues. Complete variable domain (other parts from reference TRBV7-9 and TRBJ2-2): DTGVSQNPRHKITKRGQNVTFRCDPISEHNRLYWYRQTLGQGPEFLTYFQNEAQLEKSRLLSDRFSAERPKGSFSTLEIQRTEQGDSAMYLCASSSSGENTGELFFGEGSRLTVL.

V gene TRBV5-5 combines with J gene TRBJ2-7; the match to TRBD1 covers 10 bases. Trimming at V came to 4 bases and at J to 3 bases, leaving 7 bases not matched to a gene. Germline assignment: CDR1 SGHKS and CDR2 YYEKEE (reference sequence). The CDR3 has 15 amino acids. The CDR3, as DNA: TGTGCCAGCAGCAACGGACAGGGGGGAGACTACGAGCAGTACTTC. Its translation: CASSNGQGGDYEQYF.

This chain joins TRBV29-1 and TRBJ2-3, with 16 bases that match TRBD2. After removal of 6 bases from V and 4 bases from J, the junction contained 1 base not matched to a gene. CDR1 and CDR2 (germline): SQVTM, ANQGSEA. CDR3 length: 14 residues. In DNA, the CDR3 is TGCAGCGTGGGACTAGCGGGAGGGTCAGATACGCAGTATTTT. Translated, it gives CSVGLAGGSDTQYF.

The chain uses TRBV7-8 and TRBJ2-5; 9 nucleotides match TRBD2. The CDR3 consists of 17 residues. With 8 bases clipped from V and 4 bases from J, the junction kept 17 bases outside the gene matches. From germline, CDR1 is SGHVS and CDR2 FQNEAQ. Here the CDR3 DNA reads TGTGCCAGCGCATACCCGGGGATAGCGGGGGAGCGAGAGACCCAGTACTTC. The encoded protein is CASAYPGIAGERETQYF.

The chain uses TRBV19 and TRBJ2-1; D gene ambiguous. CDR3 size: 13 residues. The V end lost 3 bases, the J end lost 8 bases, and 11 bases lay between the germline ends. The germline V gene encodes CDR1 LNHDA and CDR2 SQIVND (reference sequence). In DNA form, the CDR3 reads TGTGCCAGTAGTATGGTCTTTTCGGATGAGCAGTTCTTC. Protein product: CASSMVFSDEQFF.

The chain recombines TRBV7-8 with TRBJ1-1; D unclear. V was trimmed by 0 bases and J by 11 bases, leaving 13 bases between them. CDR1 and CDR2 (germline): SGHVS, FQNEAQ. The CDR3 contains 13 residues. CDR3 sequence reads: CASSLAERLLAFF. The DNA of the CDR3 is TGTGCCAGCAGCTTAGCGGAAAGGTTGCTCGCTTTCTTT.

The chain recombines TRBV7-2 with TRBJ2-1; D remains unclear. From germline, CDR1 is SGHTA and CDR2 FQGNSA. Trimming stripped 5 bases from V and 8 bases from J, with 19 bases between. The CDR3 is 15 amino acids. The CDR3 DNA is TGTGCCAGCAGCACGACCCCCGGATTGTTCTATGAGCAGTTCTTC. Protein product: CASSTTPGLFYEQFF.

The gene calls are TRBV4-3 and TRBJ2-7, with TRBD2 matching over 7 bases. The J segment lost 3 bases and the V segment lost 1 base, leaving 6 bases of the junction unmatched. The germline gives CDR1 LGHNA, CDR2 YSLEER. The CDR3 runs 15 residues. The CDR3 nucleotides are TGCGCCAGCAGCCAAGTAACACCGGGGGGCTACGAGCAGTACTTC. It yields the protein CASSQVTPGGYEQYF.

V is TRBV21-1 and J is TRBJ2-7; TRBD2 reflects the table's D call only, with no check against the DNA. TRBV21-1 is a pseudogene locus. The CDR3 totals 16 residues. The CDR3 protein is CASSRPGLAGGGYTYF. The DNA of the CDR3 is TGTGCCAGCAGCAGGCCGGGACTAGCGGGAGGAGGGTATACGTACTTC.

The rearrangement links TRBV5-5 to TRBJ2-7, with TRBD1 matching over 12 bases. The CDR3 runs to 16 residues. V lost 0 bases to trimming and J lost 6 bases; unmatched junction nucleotides: 7. Germline V gene data show CDR1 as SGHKS and CDR2 as YYEKEE (reference sequence). The CDR3 reads CASSLARDRGRLEQYF. CDR3 coding DNA: TGTGCCAGCAGCTTGGCCCGGGACAGGGGGCGCCTCGAGCAGTACTTC.

As regards this clone: Other DNA sequences from this sample encode an identical CDR3 as well. V usage is TRBV7-9 and J usage is TRBJ2-7; 7 nucleotides agree with TRBD2. Trimming took 1 base from V and 0 from J; bases not matched to a gene: 3. Germline-derived CDR1 and CDR2 are SEHNR and FQNEAQ (reference sequence). The CDR3 loop spans 15 amino acids. The CDR3 region has the DNA TGTGCCAGCAGCTTAGTTGGCGGGAGCTCCTACGAGCAGTACTTC. Its protein is CASSLVGGSSYEQYF.